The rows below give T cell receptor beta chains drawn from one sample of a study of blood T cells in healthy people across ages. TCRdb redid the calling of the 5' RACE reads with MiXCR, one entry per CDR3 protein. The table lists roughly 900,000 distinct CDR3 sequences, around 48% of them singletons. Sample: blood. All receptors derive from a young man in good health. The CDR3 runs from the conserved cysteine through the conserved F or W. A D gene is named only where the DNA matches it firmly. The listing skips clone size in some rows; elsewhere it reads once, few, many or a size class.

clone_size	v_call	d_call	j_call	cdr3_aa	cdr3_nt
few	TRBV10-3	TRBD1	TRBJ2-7	CAIRPGTGGAYEQYF	TGTGCCATCAGACCCGGGACAGGGGGAGCCTACGAGCAGTACTTC
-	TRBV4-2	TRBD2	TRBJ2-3	CASSQLTGTSADTQYF	TGTGCCAGCAGCCAACTTACCGGGACTAGTGCAGATACGCAGTATTTT
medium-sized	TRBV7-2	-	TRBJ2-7	CASSLGRGSYEQYF	TGTGCCAGCAGCTTAGGCAGGGGATCCTACGAGCAGTACTTC
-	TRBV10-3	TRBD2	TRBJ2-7	CAISESKAGKYEQYF	TGTGCCATCAGTGAGTCTAAAGCGGGGAAATACGAGCAGTACTTC
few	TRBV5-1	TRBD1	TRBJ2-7	CASSFPGQGEQYF	TGCGCCAGCAGCTTTCCGGGACAGGGCGAGCAGTACTTC
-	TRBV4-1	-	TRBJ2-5	CAGSPTGEQETQYF	TGCGCCGGCAGCCCTACTGGAGAACAAGAGACCCAGTACTTC
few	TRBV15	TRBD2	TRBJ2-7	CATSRVAGGRYEQYF	TGTGCCACCAGCAGAGTAGCGGGGGGTCGATACGAGCAGTACTTC
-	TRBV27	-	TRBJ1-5	CACSTHQPQHF	TGTGCCTGCAGCACCCATCAGCCCCAGCATTTT
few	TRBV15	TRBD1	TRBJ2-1	CATSLPGQGYNEQFF	TGTGCCACCAGTCTTCCGGGACAGGGGTACAATGAGCAGTTCTTC
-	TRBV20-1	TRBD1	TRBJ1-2	CSAREGTGGRDYTF	TGCAGTGCTAGAGAGGGAACAGGGGGCCGTGACTACACCTTC
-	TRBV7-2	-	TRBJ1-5	CASTLDRNQPQHF	TGTGCCAGCACCTTAGATAGGAATCAGCCCCAGCATTTT
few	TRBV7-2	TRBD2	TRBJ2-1	CASSLTQAGGSYNEQFF	TGTGCCAGCAGCTTAACACAGGCGGGGGGCTCCTACAATGAGCAGTTCTTC
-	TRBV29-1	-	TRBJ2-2	CSVEIGQANTGELFF	TGCAGCGTTGAAATTGGCCAGGCCAACACCGGGGAGCTGTTTTTT
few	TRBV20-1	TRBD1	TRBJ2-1	CSASDRVNEQFF	TGCAGTGCTAGCGACAGGGTGAATGAGCAGTTCTTC
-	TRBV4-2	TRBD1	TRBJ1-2	CANSQENRGRRGYTF	TGTGCCAACAGCCAGGAAAACAGGGGGCGCCGGGGCTACACCTTC
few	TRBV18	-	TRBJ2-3	CASSPPQHGVDTDTQYF	TGTGCCAGCTCACCACCGCAACACGGAGTAGACACAGATACGCAGTATTTT
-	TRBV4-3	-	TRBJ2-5	CASSQDRGAGGSNEQYF	TGCGCCAGCAGCCAAGATAGAGGGGCAGGGGGGTCCAATGAGCAGTACTTC
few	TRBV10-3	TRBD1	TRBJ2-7	CAISDGTVYEQYF	TGTGCCATCAGTGACGGGACAGTCTACGAGCAGTACTTC
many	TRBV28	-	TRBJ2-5	CASSPFGIQETQYF	TGTGCCAGCTCACCGTTCGGGATCCAAGAGACCCAGTACTTC
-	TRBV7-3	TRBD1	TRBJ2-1	CASSRDRGSSHEQFF	TGTGCCAGCAGCCGAGACAGGGGATCTTCCCATGAGCAGTTCTTC
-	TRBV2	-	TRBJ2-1	CASSGAGPLGEQFF	TGTGCCAGCAGTGGAGCAGGACCCCTGGGTGAGCAGTTCTTC
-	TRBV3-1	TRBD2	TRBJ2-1	CASSQALAGGLREQFF	TGTGCCAGCAGCCAAGCCCTAGCGGGGGGGCTACGCGAGCAGTTCTTC
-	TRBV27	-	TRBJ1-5	CASSSGTQVGQPQHF	TGTGCCAGCAGTTCGGGGACCCAGGTCGGTCAGCCCCAGCATTTT
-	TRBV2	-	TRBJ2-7	CASSESRPPYEQYF	TGTGCCAGCAGTGAATCTAGACCTCCCTACGAGCAGTACTTC
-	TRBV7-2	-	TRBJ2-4	CASSRVPGVNIQYF	TGTGCCAGCAGCCGGGTTCCAGGGGTAAACATTCAGTACTTC
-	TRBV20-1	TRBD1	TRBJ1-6	CSALPTGGNSPLHF	TGCAGTGCCCTACCCACAGGGGGAAATTCACCCCTCCACTTT
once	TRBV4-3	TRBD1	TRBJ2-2	CASSQGSRTGYSGELFF	TGCGCCAGCAGCCAGGGGTCTCGGACAGGGTACAGCGGGGAGCTGTTTTTT
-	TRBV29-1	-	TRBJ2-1	CSVARISSYNGQFF	TGCAGCGTTGCGCGTATCAGCTCCTACAATGGGCAGTTCTTC
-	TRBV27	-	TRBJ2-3	CVTTSGITDTQYF	TGTGTCACAACAAGCGGTATCACAGATACGCAGTATTTT
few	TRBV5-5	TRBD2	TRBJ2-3	CASSFWTSGEDTQYF	TGTGCCAGCAGCTTTTGGACTAGCGGGGAAGATACGCAGTATTTT
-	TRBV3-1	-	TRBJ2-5	CASSPGLPGRETQYF	TGTGCCAGCAGCCCCGGACTTCCCGGGAGAGAGACCCAGTACTTC
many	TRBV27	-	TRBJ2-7	CASSLDQTSSYEQYF	TGTGCCAGCAGTTTAGACCAAACGAGCTCCTACGAGCAGTACTTC
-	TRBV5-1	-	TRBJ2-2	CASSLDTARTGELFF	TGCGCCAGCAGCTTGGACACCGCGAGGACCGGGGAGCTGTTTTTT
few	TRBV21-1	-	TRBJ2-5	CASSKQGGGETQYF	TGTGCCAGCAGCAAACAGGGAGGCGGAGAGACCCAGTACTTC
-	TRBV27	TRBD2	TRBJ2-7	CASSLSWRAGTYEQYF	TGTGCCAGCAGTTTATCTTGGCGAGCGGGAACCTACGAGCAGTACTTC
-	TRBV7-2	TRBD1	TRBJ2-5	CASTQAGTGRSEQYF	TGTGCCAGCACTCAAGCCGGGACAGGGAGGAGTGAGCAGTACTTC
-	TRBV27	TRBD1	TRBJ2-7	CASRSDRGREYF	TGTGCCAGCAGATCCGACAGGGGAAGGGAGTACTTC
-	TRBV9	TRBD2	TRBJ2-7	CASSVAPGLHYEQYF	TGTGCCAGCAGCGTAGCCCCGGGACTACACTACGAGCAGTACTTC
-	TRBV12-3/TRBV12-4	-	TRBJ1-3	CASSPTLGQKENTIYF	TGTGCCAGCAGTCCTACCCTGGGCCAGAAGGAGAACACCATATATTTT
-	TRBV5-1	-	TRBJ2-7	CASSLRDHLWYEQYF	TGCGCCAGCAGCTTGCGGGACCACCTCTGGTACGAGCAGTACTTC
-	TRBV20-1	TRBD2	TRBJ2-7	CSAPSGRAFREQYF	TGCAGTGCGCCGAGCGGGAGGGCCTTTCGCGAGCAGTACTTC